The 25 T cell receptor beta chains presented below share a single source sample, sequenced in a study of T cell responses to AZD1222 COVID-19 vaccine. Profiled with immunoSEQ multiplex PCR; TCRdb holds only in-frame clones, not every one. The sample carries about 59,000 clones, 75% to 90% recorded once. Specimen: peripheral blood, collected 28 days after the second AZD1222 dose. The source is an adult who received the AZD1222 COVID-19 vaccine.

A few counts support this clone. The chain links TRBV6-4 to TRBJ2-1; tentative D call: TRBD2 (6 bases). Germline V gene data show CDR1 as MRHNA and CDR2 as SNTAGT. Deletions cut 5 bases from V and 3 bases from J, with 14 bases between. This CDR3 is 15 amino acids long. DNA of the CDR3: TGTGCCAGCAGTCCCGGGACTGCCGACTACAATGAGCAGTTCTTC. Translating it yields CASSPGTADYNEQFF.

The chain recombines TRBV4-1 with TRBJ2-7; D is tentatively TRBD1 or TRBD2 (6 bases each). The CDR3 covers 13 residues. CDR1 MGHRA and CDR2 YSYEKL come from the germline V gene. V lost 4 bases to trimming and J lost 6 bases, with 13 bases between them. The CDR3 coding sequence is TGCGCCAGCAGCCTCGGGGGACACGGCGAGCAGTACTTC. It encodes CASSLGGHGEQYF.

The chain joins TRBV5-1 to TRBJ1-1, with D unclear. The CDR3 sequence is 14 residues long. Germline V gene data show CDR1 as SGHRS and CDR2 as YFSETQ. Trimming removed 1 base at V and 6 bases at J, with 13 bases between. DNA for the CDR3: TGCGCCAGCAGCTTGAAGGAACACAACTCTGAAGCTTTCTTT. It specifies CASSLKEHNSEAFF.

The rearrangement uses TRBV30 and TRBJ2-3, with 7 bases matching TRBD2. V lost 2 bases to trimming and J lost 6 bases; unmatched junction nucleotides: 8. CDR1 is GTSNPN, CDR2 SVGIG, per germline (reference sequence). The CDR3 sequence is 14 residues long. CDR3 sequence: CAWSSGEGRDTQYF. CDR3 DNA: TGTGCCTGGAGTTCGGGGGAGGGCAGGGATACGCAGTATTTT. The full variable domain, in which reference TRBV30 and TRBJ2-3 provide the parts outside the CDR3, is SQTIHQWPATLVQPVGSPLSLECTVEGTSNPNLYWYRQAAGRGLQLLFYSVGIGQISSEVPQNLSASRPQDRQFILSSKKLLLSDSGFYLCAWSSGEGRDTQYFGPGTRLTVL.

The chain links TRBV10-3 to TRBJ2-2; D might be TRBD1 (8 bases). Trimming cost V 4 bases and J 3 bases, with 12 bases left between them. This CDR3 spans 15 amino acids. CDR1 is ENHRY, CDR2 SYGVKD, per germline. The CDR3 loop reads CAISGTGGDTGELFF. The CDR3 nucleotides read TGTGCCATCAGTGGCACAGGGGGGGACACCGGGGAGCTGTTTTTT.

The chain links TRBV7-9 to TRBJ1-2; perhaps TRBD1 as D (5 bases). The CDR3 is 14 residues long. Germline V gene data show CDR1 as SEHNR and CDR2 as FQNEAQ (reference sequence). Trimming took 3 bases from V and 6 from J, leaving 14 bases between them. CDR3 region: CASSFGAGRNGYTF. In nucleotides, the CDR3 is TGTGCCAGCAGCTTTGGGGCAGGGAGGAATGGCTACACCTTC.

The genes are TRBV7-2 and TRBJ1-5; no clear D gene. Trimming shortened V by 1 base and J by 3 bases, and 10 bases separated the two germline ends. This CDR3 is built from 15 residues. Germline V gene sequence: CDR1 SGHTA, CDR2 FQGNSA. The CDR3 DNA reads as TGTGCCAGCAGCTTAGTTTTGGGCGACAATCAGCCCCAGCATTTT. Protein sequence: CASSLVLGDNQPQHF. Full variable domain (rest looked up from reference TRBV7-2 and TRBJ1-5): GAGVSQSPSNKVTEKGKDVELRCDPISGHTALYWYRQSLGQGLEFLIYFQGNSAPDKSGLPSDRFSAERTGGSVSTLTIQRTQQEDSAVYLCASSLVLGDNQPQHFGDGTRLSIL.

This chain links TRBV19 with TRBJ2-3, with 10 bases aligning to TRBD2. Germline values: CDR1 LNHDA, CDR2 SQIVND (reference sequence). Trimming cost V 6 bases and J 3 bases; bases outside gene matches: 6. The CDR3 runs 15 residues. CDR3 residues: CASSHTSGATDTQYF. The CDR3 DNA sequence: TGTGCCAGTAGCCATACTAGCGGGGCAACAGATACGCAGTATTTT.

The V gene is TRBV11-2, the J gene TRBJ2-1; 8 nucleotides match TRBD1. Unmatched junction bases numbered 5, after V lost 3 bases and J lost 1 base. CDR3 length equals 16 residues. From germline, CDR1 is SGHAT and CDR2 FQNNGV. In DNA form, the CDR3 reads TGTGCCAGCAGCTTTGGACAGGGAAAATCCTACAATGAGCAGTTCTTC. This sequence encodes CASSFGQGKSYNEQFF.

The V call is TRBV4-1, the J call TRBJ1-2; no firm D call. The V end lost 5 bases, the J end lost 4 bases, and 5 bases lay between the germline ends. The CDR3 runs 11 residues. CDR1 and CDR2 (germline): MGHRA, YSYEKL. Here the CDR3 reads CASSDVYGYTF. Here the CDR3 DNA reads TGCGCCAGCAGCGACGTCTATGGCTACACCTTC.

This clone was detected only once. The chain has TRBV6-4 and TRBJ2-7; D ambiguous. Germline V gene sequence: CDR1 MRHNA, CDR2 SNTAGT. V gave up 1 base and J gave up 4 bases, with 5 bases separating them. This CDR3 has 12 residues. In DNA form, the CDR3 reads TGTGCCAGCAGTGACTGGTTTTACGAGCAGTACTTC. It encodes CASSDWFYEQYF.

The chain carries TRBV24-1 and TRBJ1-5; TRBD1 might be the D (5 bases). Per germline, CDR1 KGHDR and CDR2 SFDVKD. Trimming shortened V by 6 bases and J by 6 bases, and 11 bases separated the two germline ends. The CDR3 is made up of 13 amino acids. CDR3 loop: CATSRDGVQPQHF. CDR3 sequence (DNA): TGTGCCACCAGTCGGGACGGAGTTCAGCCCCAGCATTTT.

The rearrangement uses TRBV5-1 and TRBJ1-1, with 10 bases matching TRBD1. This CDR3 has 16 residues. Trimming removed 4 bases from V and 0 bases from J; junction bases left unmatched: 6. Germline CDR1 is SGHRS and CDR2 is YFSETQ. CDR3 amino acids: CASSPTGGGMNTEAFF. The CDR3 DNA reads as TGCGCCAGCAGCCCGACAGGGGGCGGAATGAACACTGAAGCTTTCTTT.

The genes are TRBV5-4 and TRBJ1-1; D is ambiguous. The CDR3 has 13 amino acids. Germline CDR1 SGHNT, CDR2 YYREEE (reference sequence). V was trimmed by 2 bases and J by 0 bases, leaving 5 bases between them. This chain's CDR3 is CASSFFMNTEAFF. CDR3 bases: TGTGCCAGCAGCTTTTTCATGAACACTGAAGCTTTCTTT.

The chain employs TRBV3-1 (or the pseudogene TRBV3-2) and TRBJ2-7; 12 nucleotides line up with TRBD1. Looked up from germline, CDR1 is LGHDT and CDR2 is YNNKEL (reference sequence). V lost 4 bases and J lost 6; bases outside the gene matches: 10. CDR3 length equals 16 residues. The CDR3 sequence is CASSRISGTGGSEQYF. The CDR3 DNA reads TGTGCCAGCAGCCGCATTTCCGGGACAGGGGGCAGCGAGCAGTACTTC.

The chain joins TRBV2 to TRBJ2-7; 7 bases are a match to TRBD1. This CDR3 is built from 13 residues. Per germline, CDR1 SNHLY and CDR2 FYNNEI. Germline trimming cut 2 bases from V and 6 bases from J; bases unmatched to any gene: 4. The CDR3 region has the DNA TGTGCCAGCAGTGAAAATCCAGGGGGCGAGCAGTACTTC. Protein sequence: CASSENPGGEQYF.

The DNA of the CDR3 is TGTGCCAGCAGTTTACCGTTGCGGTTCACAGGGGACACTGAAGCTTTCTTT. As protein: CASSLPLRFTGDTEAFF. This chain uses TRBV28 with TRBJ1-1; TRBD1 aligns across 7 bases. CDR1 and CDR2 from the germline V gene are MDHEN and SYDVKM. The J segment lost 3 bases and the V segment lost 2 bases, leaving 12 bases of the junction unmatched. The CDR3 covers 17 residues.

The chain carries TRBV28 and TRBJ1-2; no clear D. The V and J ends lost 3 bases and 8 bases respectively, with 13 bases between them. Germline V gene sequence: CDR1 MDHEN, CDR2 SYDVKM. The CDR3 runs 13 residues. The CDR3 reads CASSLNGVRGYTF. CDR3 in DNA: TGTGCCAGCAGTTTGAATGGGGTGCGGGGCTACACCTTC.

The rearrangement joins TRBV2 to TRBJ1-6; unclear D gene. Germline CDR1 reads SNHLY; CDR2 reads FYNNEI. The CDR3 is 12 amino acids. V dropped 4 bases and J dropped 8 bases, with 6 bases sitting between them. The CDR3 DNA sequence: TGTGCCAGCAGTGGTAGCCATTCACCCCTCCACTTT. Amino acids: CASSGSHSPLHF.

The chain is built from TRBV27 and TRBJ1-5, with 10 bases that match TRBD1. V was clipped by 6 bases and J by 6 bases; unmatched bases: 2. The length of the CDR3 is 13 residues. Germline-derived CDR1 and CDR2 are MNHEY and SMNVEV (reference sequence). CDR3 residues: CASSRTGGQPQHF. For the CDR3, the DNA is TGTGCCAGCAGCCGGACAGGGGGTCAGCCCCAGCATTTT.

The V gene is TRBV30, the J gene TRBJ1-2; no firm D call. This CDR3 spans 12 amino acids. The V gene's germline CDR1 is GTSNPN and CDR2 SVGIG (reference sequence). V lost 3 bases and J lost 0, with 5 bases in between. In DNA form, the CDR3 reads TGTGCCTGGAGCAGAGCTAACTATGGCTACACCTTC. It yields the protein CAWSRANYGYTF.

This clone appeared a single time. The CDR3 loop is CASSSLPLSNEKLFF. CDR3 coding DNA: TGTGCCAGCAGTTCTCTTCCACTCTCTAATGAAAAACTGTTTTTT. The chain employs TRBV6-5 and TRBJ1-4; no reliable D call. The CDR3 is made up of 15 amino acids. Per germline, CDR1 MNHEY and CDR2 SVGAGI. V lost 4 bases, J lost 3 bases, and 12 bases lay in between.

V and J are TRBV7-2 and TRBJ1-2; 7 positions match TRBD1. Germline CDR1 is SGHTA and CDR2 is FQGNSA. The CDR3 contains 15 residues. V was pared by 5 bases and J by 0 bases, with 6 bases of the junction left unmatched. The CDR3 DNA reads as TGTGCCAGCAGCCCTGGGACAGTTCCTAACTATGGCTACACCTTC. Amino acids: CASSPGTVPNYGYTF.

The rearrangement uses TRBV11-2 and TRBJ1-4; tentatively, D is TRBD1 (6 bases). Trimming took off 5 bases at V and 7 bases at J, with 11 bases between the two ends. Germline V gives CDR1 SGHAT, CDR2 FQNNGV. The CDR3 loop spans 13 amino acids. The CDR3, as DNA: TGTGCCAGCAGCCCCGCCAGGGGTGAAAAACTGTTTTTT. Amino acid sequence: CASSPARGEKLFF. Based on the CDR3 plus reference TRBV11-2 and TRBJ1-4, the full variable domain is EAGVAQSPRYKIIEKRQSVAFWCNPISGHATLYWYQQILGQGPKLLIQFQNNGVVDDSQLPKDRFSAERLKGVDSTLKIQPAKLEDSAVYLCASSPARGEKLFFGSGTQLSVL.

The chain combines TRBV7-2 with TRBJ2-3, with a possible D match to TRBD2 (6 bases). Germline V gene sequence: CDR1 SGHTA, CDR2 FQGNSA. The CDR3 extends over 15 amino acids. V lost 5 bases and J 2 bases, leaving 14 bases between the germline ends. CDR3 amino acids: CASSPQAGDTDTQYF. CDR3 bases: TGTGCCAGCAGCCCTCAAGCGGGCGACACAGATACGCAGTATTTT.